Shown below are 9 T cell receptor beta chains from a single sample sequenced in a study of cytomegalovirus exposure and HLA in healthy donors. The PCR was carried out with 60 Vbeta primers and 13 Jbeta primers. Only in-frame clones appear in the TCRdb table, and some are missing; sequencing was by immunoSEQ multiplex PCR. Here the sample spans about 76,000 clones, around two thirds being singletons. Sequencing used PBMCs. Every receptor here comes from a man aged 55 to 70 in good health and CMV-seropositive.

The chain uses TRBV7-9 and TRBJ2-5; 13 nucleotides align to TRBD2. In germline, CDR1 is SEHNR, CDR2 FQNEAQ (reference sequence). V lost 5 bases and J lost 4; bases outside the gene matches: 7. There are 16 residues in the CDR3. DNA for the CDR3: TGTGCCAGCAGCACGGGACTAGCGGGGCCGGGAGAGACCCAGTACTTC. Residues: CASSTGLAGPGETQYF.

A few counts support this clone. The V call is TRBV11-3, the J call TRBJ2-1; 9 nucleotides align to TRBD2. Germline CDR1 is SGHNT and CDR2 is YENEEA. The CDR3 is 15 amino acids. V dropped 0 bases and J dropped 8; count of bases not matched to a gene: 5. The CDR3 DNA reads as TGTGCCAGCAGCTTAGAAGGCGGGAGGGAGGATGAGCAGTTCTTC. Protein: CASSLEGGREDEQFF.

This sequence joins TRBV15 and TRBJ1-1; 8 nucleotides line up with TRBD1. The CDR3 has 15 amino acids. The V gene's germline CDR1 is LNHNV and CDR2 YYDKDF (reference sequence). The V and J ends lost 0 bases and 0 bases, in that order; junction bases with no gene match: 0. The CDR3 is CATSRDRGLNTEAFF. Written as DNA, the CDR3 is TGTGCCACCAGCAGAGACAGGGGGCTGAACACTGAAGCTTTCTTT.

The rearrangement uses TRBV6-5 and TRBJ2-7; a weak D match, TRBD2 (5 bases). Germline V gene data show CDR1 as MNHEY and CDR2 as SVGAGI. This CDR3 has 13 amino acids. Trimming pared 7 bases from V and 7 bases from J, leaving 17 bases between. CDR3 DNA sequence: TGTGCCAGCAACCCTGCATACGGCGGGGAGCAGTACTTC. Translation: CASNPAYGGEQYF.

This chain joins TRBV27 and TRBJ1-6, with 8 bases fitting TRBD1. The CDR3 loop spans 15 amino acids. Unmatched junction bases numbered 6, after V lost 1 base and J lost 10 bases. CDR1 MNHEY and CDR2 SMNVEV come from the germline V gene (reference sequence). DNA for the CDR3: TGTGCCAGCAGTTTATACAGGGGGGACGGGTCACCCCTCCACTTT. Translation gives CASSLYRGDGSPLHF.

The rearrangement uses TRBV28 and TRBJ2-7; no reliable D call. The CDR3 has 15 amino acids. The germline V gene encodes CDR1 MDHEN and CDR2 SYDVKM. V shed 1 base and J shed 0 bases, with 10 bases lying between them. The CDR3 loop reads CASSLSAGYSYEQYF. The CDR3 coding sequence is TGTGCCAGCAGTTTATCGGCAGGCTACTCCTACGAGCAGTACTTC.

The CDR3 region is CASSQMGGLDQSYEQYF. CDR3 DNA: TGTGCCAGCAGCCAAATGGGGGGGTTAGACCAGTCCTACGAGCAGTACTTC. The rearrangement uses TRBV14 and TRBJ2-7; the match to TRBD2 covers 7 bases. The CDR3 consists of 17 residues. V was pared by 2 bases and J by 1 base, with 11 bases of the junction left unmatched. Germline-derived CDR1 and CDR2 are SGHDN and FVKESK.

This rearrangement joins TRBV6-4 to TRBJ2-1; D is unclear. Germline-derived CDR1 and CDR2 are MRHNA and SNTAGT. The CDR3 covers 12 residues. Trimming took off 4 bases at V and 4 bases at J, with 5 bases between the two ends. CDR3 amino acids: CASSGQYNEQFF. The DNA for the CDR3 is TGTGCCAGCAGTGGCCAGTACAATGAGCAGTTCTTC.

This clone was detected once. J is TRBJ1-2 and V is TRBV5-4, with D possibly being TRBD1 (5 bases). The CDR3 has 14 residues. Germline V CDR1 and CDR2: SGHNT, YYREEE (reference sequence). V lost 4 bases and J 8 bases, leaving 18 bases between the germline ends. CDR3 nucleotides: TGTGCCAGCAGCCTCGCGGGGGGGTCCCTCGGCTACACCTTC. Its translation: CASSLAGGSLGYTF.